The rows below give T cell receptor beta chains drawn from one sample of a study of shared clonotypes between healthy human individuals. Libraries were prepared by immunoSEQ multiplex PCR; TCRdb keeps only in-frame clonotypes and omits some of them. The sample carries roughly 510,000 clones, almost 80% recorded once. The sample consisted of PBMCs. Every receptor here comes from a woman aged 40-49 years in good health. Some clones in this sample may be carry-over from other donors' samples. CDR3s include the opening cysteine and the closing phenylalanine or tryptophan. Each record gives: D gene, V gene, J gene, clone size, CDR3 DNA, CDR3 protein. A D gene is named only where the DNA matches it firmly. Clone sizes are given selectively: once, few, many, or a class where the clone is expanded.

NA	TRBV27	TRBJ2-7	NA	TGTGCCAGCAGTTTACGTCCTGGCCCCTACGAGCAGTACTTC	CASSLRPGPYEQYF
TRBD1	TRBV19	TRBJ1-5	NA	TGTGCCAGTAGCGGGCCGCAGGGGGCGAGCTCTCAGCCCCAGCATTTT	CASSGPQGASSQPQHF
TRBD2	TRBV7-9	TRBJ2-5	NA	TGTGCCAGCAGCTACGGGACTAGCGGGAGGGAGTCAGAGACCCAGTACTTC	CASSYGTSGRESETQYF
NA	TRBV7-3	TRBJ2-2	NA	TGTGCCAGCAGCTTATCCTGGGACCGAGCGAAGGGCGGGGAGCTGTTTTTT	CASSLSWDRAKGGELFF
NA	TRBV30	TRBJ1-2	NA	TGTGCCTGGAGTCCTCGGGTAGAGGTGTTTGGTGGCTACACCTTC	CAWSPRVEVFGGYTF
NA	TRBV11-2	TRBJ2-7	NA	TGTGCCAGCAGCTTACAGGTCCCAGGGGCCGCTGGGGAGCAGTACTTC	CASSLQVPGAAGEQYF
TRBD1	TRBV2	TRBJ1-2	NA	TGTGCCAGCCCCCGGGACAGAGGAGGCTACACCTTC	CASPRDRGGYTF
TRBD1	TRBV18	TRBJ1-4	once	TGTGCCAGCTCACCGACAGGGGGGGAAGAAAAACTGTTTTTT	CASSPTGGEEKLFF
NA	TRBV7-2	TRBJ2-1	NA	TGTGCCAGCAGATTGACTCCGGCGACTAGTGCCTACAATGAGCAGTTCTTC	CASRLTPATSAYNEQFF
TRBD2	TRBV5-1	TRBJ2-3	NA	TGCGCCAGCAGCTCCAGCGGGAGTGGGACAGATACGCAGTATTTT	CASSSSGSGTDTQYF
TRBD2	TRBV28	TRBJ2-7	NA	TGTGCCAGCAGTTCGCCTAGCGGGAGTTCGGGCCACTTC	CASSSPSGSSGHF
NA	TRBV18	TRBJ1-1	NA	TGTGCCAGCTCACCGGACCGGGGGATCACTGAAGCTTTCTTT	CASSPDRGITEAFF
NA	TRBV2	TRBJ2-5	NA	TGTGCCAGCAGTGGTTTAAGGGCCCCCCAAGAGACCCAGTACTTC	CASSGLRAPQETQYF
NA	TRBV4-2	TRBJ2-5	few	TGTGCCAGCAGCCAAGACGGGAACCTTAGAGGAGAGACCCAGTACTTC	CASSQDGNLRGETQYF
TRBD1	TRBV27	TRBJ2-6	NA	TGTGCCAGCAGCAACCCCCGGGACAGGGACCACTCTGGGGCCAACGTCCTGACTTTC	CASSNPRDRDHSGANVLTF
NA	TRBV19	TRBJ1-5	NA	TGTGCCAGTAGTATGGGGTACAGGGCGGGGGCAAATCAGCCCCAGCATTTT	CASSMGYRAGANQPQHF
TRBD2	TRBV9	TRBJ2-3	NA	TGTGCCAGCGGGTCCGGGACTAGCGTTCCTAGCACAGATACGCAGTATTTT	CASGSGTSVPSTDTQYF
TRBD2	TRBV9	TRBJ2-1	NA	TGTGCCAGCAGCCCCCGGGGGGTCGGGATTTACAATGAGCAGTTCTTC	CASSPRGVGIYNEQFF
NA	TRBV7-2	TRBJ2-1	NA	TGTGCCAGCAGCCTGAATGCGAGGGCCAAGTTGGCTGAGCAGTTCTTC	CASSLNARAKLAEQFF
NA	TRBV7-2	TRBJ2-2	NA	TGTGCCAGCAGCCCATATCATCAGGAGCTGTTTTTT	CASSPYHQELFF